Sequencing of this T cell receptor (beta chain) was carried out in a study of OX40 agonist ivuxolimab in advanced cancers. Whole-study context: Patients treated during dose escalation were battling hepatocellular carcinoma, melanoma, renal cell or head and neck cancer.

Only in-frame clones appear in the TCRdb table, and some are missing; sequencing was by immunoSEQ multiplex PCR. The sample holds about 77,000 clones; 85% are singletons and the top ten take 0.6% to 0.8%. Study-level points and caveats: CD4+ and CD8+ blood T cells expanded clonally by week 6 at 0.1 to 3.0 mg/kg.

A note on this clone: Its specificity is not known.

This receptor was taken from an adult with an advanced solid tumor such as melanoma, head and neck, liver or kidney cancer. This specimen was CD4+ or CD8+ T cells sorted from blood, taken in a trial of the OX40 agonist ivuxolimab.

DNA for the CDR3: TGTGCCAGTAGTACCCGGACAGCTTATAGCAATCAGCCCCAGCATTTT. As protein: CASSTRTAYSNQPQHF. V is TRBV19 and J is TRBJ1-5; a possible D gene is TRBD1 (6 bases). This CDR3 comprises 16 residues. Per the germline V gene, CDR1 is LNHDA and CDR2 is SQIVND (reference sequence). Trimming cost V 4 bases and J 0 bases, with 13 bases left between them. Full variable domain (remainder filled in from reference TRBV19 and TRBJ1-5): DGGITQSPKYLFRKEGQNVTLSCEQNLNHDAMYWYRQDPGQGLRLIYYSQIVNDFQKGDIAEGYSVSREKKESFPLTVTSAQKNPTAFYLCASSTRTAYSNQPQHFGDGTRLSIL.